The 27 T cell receptor beta chains below were found in one sample sequenced in a study of CD8+ T cells in alopecia areata. The treatment denotes: oral pan-JAK inhibitor, 5-10 mg twice daily. Alopecia areata patients provided lesional scalp punch biopsies and peripheral blood, both collected for the study. Reverse transcribed after extraction, RNA yielded cDNA as the sequencing template. Some clones are missing from TCRdb's copy, which holds only in-frame ones; the method was immunoSEQ multiplex PCR. The sample includes roughly 6,900 clones, about two thirds of them seen just once. This material consisted of skin, taken at week 4, from a patient treated with tofacitinib. These receptors all stem from a human donor with alopecia areata.

The chain carries TRBV30 and TRBJ1-1; D uncertain. This CDR3 has 11 amino acids. The V end was cut by 0 bases, the J end by 6 bases, with 5 bases between. The germline V gene has CDR1 GTSNPN and CDR2 SVGIG (reference sequence). This chain's CDR3 is CAWSVGAEAFF. The DNA of the CDR3 is TGTGCCTGGAGTGTAGGAGCTGAAGCTTTCTTT.

This clone was picked up one time. The junction shows a germline mismatch at one end, possibly a read error. The rearrangement uses TRBV7-7 and TRBJ2-5, with 10 bases fitting TRBD2. The CDR3 length is 15 residues. The germline V gene encodes CDR1 SSHAT and CDR2 FNYEAQ (reference sequence). This CDR3 is CASSRLAGGPPAQYF. The CDR3 nucleotides are TGTGCTAGCAGTCGATTAGCGGGAGGCCCTCCGGCCCAGTACTTC.

DNA for the CDR3: TGTGCCAGCACCCTGACGTGGGCAACTAATGAAAAACTGTTTTTT. Translated, it gives CASTLTWATNEKLFF. The chain combines TRBV6-4 with TRBJ1-4; D is undetermined. The CDR3 is 15 residues long. Germline V gene sequence: CDR1 MRHNA, CDR2 SNTAGT. V was pared by 7 bases and J by 0 bases, with 12 bases between.

This clone appeared a few times. This chain connects TRBV30 to TRBJ1-5, with 8 bases lining up with TRBD1. V gave up 7 bases and J gave up 3 bases; unmatched junction bases: 14. The CDR3 has 16 residues. Per the germline V gene, CDR1 is GTSNPN and CDR2 is SVGIG (reference sequence). Here the CDR3 DNA reads TGTGCCTCCCACCGACCCAGGGGGCGACACAATCAGCCCCAGCATTTT. It yields the protein CASHRPRGRHNQPQHF.

The V gene is TRBV5-1, the J gene TRBJ2-2; tentative D call: TRBD2 (6 bases). Trimming cost V 0 bases and J 2 bases, with 11 bases left between them. The CDR3 loop spans 16 amino acids. Germline V lookup: CDR1 SGHRS, CDR2 YFSETQ. CDR3 in DNA: TGCGCCAGCAGCTTGGTTTCGGGAGTCAACACCGGGGAGCTGTTTTTT. Residues: CASSLVSGVNTGELFF. The whole variable domain, filled in from reference TRBV5-1 and TRBJ2-2, reads KAGVTQTPRYLIKTRGQQVTLSCSPISGHRSVSWYQQTPGQGLQFLFEYFSETQRNKGNFPGRFSGRQFSNSRSEMNVSTLELGDSALYLCASSLVSGVNTGELFFGEGSRLTVL.

The chain recombines TRBV7-9 with TRBJ2-1; D is uncertain. Trimming removed 5 bases from V and 3 bases from J, with 20 bases in between. The CDR3 length is 17 residues. Germline lookup yields CDR1 SEHNR and CDR2 FQNEAQ (reference sequence). As DNA, the CDR3 is TGTGCCAGCAGCCCCCCCGCCTCGAGGTCGGGCTACAATGAGCAGTTCTTC. Encoded protein: CASSPPASRSGYNEQFF.

The chain has TRBV5-8 and TRBJ1-5, with a tentative D call TRBD1 (6 bases). From germline, CDR1 is SGHTS and CDR2 YDEGEE. The length of the CDR3 is 13 residues. V was clipped by 10 bases and J by 5 bases, with 16 bases between them. The CDR3 DNA reads TGTGCCCCCAGGGGAGGGTCACATCAGCCCCAGCATTTT. It codes for CAPRGGSHQPQHF.

This clone was counted only a few times. The chain combines TRBV5-1 with TRBJ2-4, with 10 bases that match TRBD1. This CDR3 has 17 amino acids. V trimming: 4 bases; J trimming: 1 base; junction bases outside the gene matches: 8. Germline values: CDR1 SGHRS, CDR2 YFSETQ. Written as DNA, the CDR3 is TGCGCCAGCAGCGGGACGGGACAGGGGAATGCCAAAAACATTCAGTACTTC. It codes for CASSGTGQGNAKNIQYF.

The CDR3 DNA reads TGTGCCAGCAGTCCCTCCGGGCCTGGGAATCAGCCCCAGCATTTT. This translates into CASSPSGPGNQPQHF. The J gene is TRBJ1-5, the V gene TRBV7-6; D ambiguous. The germline CDR1 and CDR2 sequences are SGHVS and FNYEAQ. Trimming took 6 bases from V and 4 from J, leaving 16 bases between them. The CDR3 length is 15 residues.

This clone was seen only a few times. The rearrangement joins TRBV29-1 to TRBJ1-2; 9 nucleotides match TRBD1. J was trimmed by 1 base and V by 0 bases; bases with no gene match: 6. This CDR3 region has 16 residues. CDR1 and CDR2 from the germline V gene are SQVTM and ANQGSEA. DNA of the CDR3: TGCAGCGTTGAAGAAATTGAGGGACAGGGTAACTATGGCTACACCTTC. This codes for CSVEEIEGQGNYGYTF.

This clone was detected once. The chain uses TRBV27 and TRBJ2-6, with a possible D match to TRBD1 (5 bases). The CDR3 has 17 residues. Trimming cost V 5 bases and J 0 bases, with 14 bases left between them. Germline V gene lookup returns CDR1 MNHEY and CDR2 SMNVEV (reference sequence). CDR3 amino acids: CASSQTPTASGANVLTF. The CDR3 bases are TGTGCCAGCAGTCAAACCCCGACAGCCTCTGGGGCCAACGTCCTGACTTTC.

V is TRBV5-1 and J is TRBJ1-5, with TRBD1 as a possible D gene (6 bases). The CDR3 covers 13 residues. Germline-derived CDR1 and CDR2 are SGHRS and YFSETQ. V lost 5 bases, J lost 4 bases, and 10 bases lay in between. The CDR3 protein is CASRTGPNQPQHF. Here the CDR3 DNA reads TGCGCCAGCAGAACAGGGCCTAATCAGCCCCAGCATTTT.

In its sample, this clone was seen once. V and J are TRBV7-2 and TRBJ2-5; D remains unclear. Germline V gene data show CDR1 as SGHTA and CDR2 as FQGNSA. With 4 bases removed from V and 5 bases from J, the gap between germline ends came to 14 bases. There are 14 residues in the CDR3. CDR3 sequence reads: CASSSGLNWETQYF. Written as DNA, the CDR3 is TGTGCCAGCAGCTCCGGGTTAAACTGGGAGACCCAGTACTTC.

The V gene is TRBV5-1, the J gene TRBJ2-3, with TRBD2 as a possible D gene (6 bases). The V end was cut by 1 base, the J end by 5 bases, with 14 bases between. The CDR3 spans 15 residues. In germline, CDR1 is SGHRS, CDR2 YFSETQ. The CDR3 is CASSLLGSGGDTQYF. CDR3 coding DNA: TGCGCCAGCAGCTTGTTGGGTAGCGGAGGAGATACGCAGTATTTT. The full variable domain, its missing parts supplied by reference TRBV5-1 and TRBJ2-3, is KAGVTQTPRYLIKTRGQQVTLSCSPISGHRSVSWYQQTPGQGLQFLFEYFSETQRNKGNFPGRFSGRQFSNSRSEMNVSTLELGDSALYLCASSLLGSGGDTQYFGPGTRLTVL.

The chain employs TRBV7-6 and TRBJ2-7; 10 bases map to TRBD2. The CDR3 is 19 residues long. V lost 1 base and J lost 2; bases outside the gene matches: 14. Germline CDR1 is SGHVS and CDR2 is FNYEAQ. The CDR3 DNA is TGTGCCAGCAGCTTAGGTCCCAGCGGGAGGGCCTTGACCCCCTACGAGCAGTACTTC. Its protein is CASSLGPSGRALTPYEQYF. Filled out from reference TRBV7-6 and TRBJ2-7, the complete variable domain reads GAGVSQSPRYKVTKRGQDVALRCDPISGHVSLYWYRQALGQGPEFLTYFNYEAQQDKSGLPNDRFSAERPEGSISTLTIQRTEQRDSAMYRCASSLGPSGRALTPYEQYFGPGTRLTVT.

The rearrangement links TRBV21-1 to TRBJ1-1. TRBV21-1 is flagged as a pseudogene. The CDR3 loop spans 15 amino acids. In DNA form, the CDR3 reads TGTGCCAGCAGCAAGGAAGGGAATACGAACACTGAAGCTTTCTTT. It encodes CASSKEGNTNTEAFF.

This clone was detected only a few times. V and J are TRBV5-1 and TRBJ1-3; D gene uncertain. CDR3 size: 17 residues. CDR1 and CDR2 from the germline V gene are SGHRS and YFSETQ. V was clipped by 1 base and J by 1 base, with 15 bases between them. The CDR3 is CASSLNPGAGSGNTIYF. The CDR3 nucleotides are TGCGCCAGCAGCTTGAATCCGGGCGCGGGGTCTGGAAACACCATATATTTT.

V is TRBV7-9 and J is TRBJ1-5; D remains unclear. Trimming took off 3 bases at V and 3 bases at J, with 12 bases between the two ends. The CDR3 totals 15 residues. Germline CDR1 SEHNR, CDR2 FQNEAQ (reference sequence). For the CDR3, the DNA is TGTGCCAGCAGCTTGGGCCCGGGCTTCAATCAGCCCCAGCATTTT. As protein: CASSLGPGFNQPQHF. The full variable domain, rest sourced from reference TRBV7-9 and TRBJ1-5, is DTGVSQNPRHKITKRGQNVTFRCDPISEHNRLYWYRQTLGQGPEFLTYFQNEAQLEKSRLLSDRFSAERPKGSFSTLEIQRTEQGDSAMYLCASSLGPGFNQPQHFGDGTRLSIL.

This sequence joins TRBV2 and TRBJ1-4; D perhaps matches TRBD1 (5 bases). The CDR3 runs to 14 residues. The V gene's germline CDR1 is SNHLY and CDR2 FYNNEI. V was trimmed by 3 bases and J by 7 bases, leaving 12 bases between them. The CDR3 DNA is TGTGCCAGCAGTGAGGGGCGCGGGTCTGAAAAACTGTTTTTT. This encodes CASSEGRGSEKLFF.

The chain is built from TRBV11-2 and TRBJ1-3, with no clear D. Per the germline V gene, CDR1 is SGHAT and CDR2 is FQNNGV. The V and J ends lost 5 bases and 0 bases respectively, with 11 bases between them. The CDR3 extends over 15 amino acids. The CDR3 region is CASSLQSSSGNTIYF. The CDR3, as DNA: TGTGCCAGCAGCCTTCAGTCTAGCTCTGGAAACACCATATATTTT.

The gene calls are TRBV7-9 and TRBJ2-7, with a possible D match to TRBD1 (6 bases). This CDR3 region has 14 residues. Germline V gene sequence: CDR1 SEHNR, CDR2 FQNEAQ (reference sequence). With 5 bases removed from V and 2 bases from J, the gap between germline ends came to 13 bases. The CDR3 DNA reads as TGTGCCAGCAGCCCGCGACAGGCCCCCTACGAGCAGTACTTC. It is translated as CASSPRQAPYEQYF.

V usage is TRBV6-6 and J usage is TRBJ2-2; TRBD2 matches at 10 bases. Germline V CDR1 and CDR2: MNHNY, SVGAGI (reference sequence). The CDR3 totals 15 residues. Trimming removed 7 bases from V and 3 bases from J; junction bases left unmatched: 5. The CDR3 region is CASNPGLADTGELFF. CDR3 in DNA: TGTGCCAGCAACCCCGGACTAGCGGACACCGGGGAGCTGTTTTTT.

By sample fraction, this clone is large (0.1 to 1%). This chain joins TRBV23-1 and TRBJ2-3; TRBD2 matches 8 bases. TRBV23-1 is given ORF status, its function remaining uncertain. V shed 1 base, J shed 1 base, and the junction held 4 bases outside the gene matches. CDR3 size: 16 residues. This CDR3 is CASSQFGGGRTDTQYF. For the CDR3, the DNA is TGCGCCAGCAGTCAATTCGGCGGGGGGCGCACAGATACGCAGTATTTT.

This clone turned up a few times. This sequence joins TRBV6-1 and TRBJ2-7, with D unclear. Trimming removed 3 bases from V and 2 bases from J, with 5 bases in between. This CDR3 spans 12 amino acids. Germline V gene sequence: CDR1 MNHNS, CDR2 SASEGT. This CDR3 reads CASSDSAYEQYF. The DNA of the CDR3 is TGTGCCAGCAGTGACAGCGCCTACGAGCAGTACTTC.

The CDR3 coding sequence is TGTGCTAGTGGTTTGGTACCGGACAGGGACACTGAAGCTTTCTTT. Translation gives CASGLVPDRDTEAFF. V is TRBV12-5 and J is TRBJ1-1, with TRBD1 matching 8 bases. Germline CDR1 LGHNT, CDR2 FRNRAP. There are 15 residues in the CDR3. The J segment lost 3 bases and the V segment lost 0 bases, leaving 3 bases of the junction unmatched.

This chain links TRBV6-4 with TRBJ1-2, with TRBD1 matching 12 bases. Germline CDR1 MRHNA, CDR2 SNTAGT. Trimming removed 3 bases from V and 7 bases from J; junction bases left unmatched: 6. The CDR3 has 15 amino acids. The CDR3 bases are TGTGCCAGCAGTGAGGGGGACAGGGGGCGAGGTGGCTACACCTTC. Its protein product is CASSEGDRGRGGYTF.

This clone was counted between two and nine times. The chain combines TRBV6-1 with TRBJ2-1; TRBD2 matches 13 bases. The ends lost 6 bases at V and 8 bases at J; junction bases unmatched: 7. Germline CDR1 reads MNHNS; CDR2 reads SASEGT. This CDR3 spans 15 amino acids. As DNA, the CDR3 is TGTGCCAGCAGCCAACTAGCGGGAGGGCCCCATGAGCAGTTCTTC. It codes for CASSQLAGGPHEQFF.